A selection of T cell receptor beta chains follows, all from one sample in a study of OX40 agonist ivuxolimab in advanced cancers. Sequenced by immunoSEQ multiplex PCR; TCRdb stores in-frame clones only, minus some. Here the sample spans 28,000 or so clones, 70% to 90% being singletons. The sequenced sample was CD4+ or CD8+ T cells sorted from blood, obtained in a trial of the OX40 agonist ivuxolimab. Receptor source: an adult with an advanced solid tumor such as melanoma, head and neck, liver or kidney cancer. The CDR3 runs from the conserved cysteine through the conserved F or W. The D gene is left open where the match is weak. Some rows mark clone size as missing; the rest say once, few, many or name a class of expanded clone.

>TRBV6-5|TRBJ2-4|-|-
TGTGCCAGCAGTTACAATAGTGATCTAGCCAAAAACATTCAGTACTTC
CASSYNSDLAKNIQYF
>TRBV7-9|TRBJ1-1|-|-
TGTGCCAGCAGCCAAGGTTATAGGGGCGCTTTCTTT
CASSQGYRGAFF
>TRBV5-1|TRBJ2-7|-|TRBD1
TGCGCCAGCAGCTTGGCCGGGGACAGCTACGAGCAGTACTTC
CASSLAGDSYEQYF
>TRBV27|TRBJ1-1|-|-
TGTGCCAGCAGCCTAGGGGGGAACACTGAAGCTTTCTTT
CASSLGGNTEAFF
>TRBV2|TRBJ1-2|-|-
TGTGCCAGCAGGGCCCCGGACGGGAACTATGGCTACACCTTC
CASRAPDGNYGYTF
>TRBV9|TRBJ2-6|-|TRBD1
TGTGCCAGCAGCGAACACAGGGGGACCGGGGCCAACGTCCTGACTTTC
CASSEHRGTGANVLTF
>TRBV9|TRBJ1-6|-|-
TGTGCCAGCAGCTTCCGGGGGGATCCAGATTCACCCCTCCACTTT
CASSFRGDPDSPLHF
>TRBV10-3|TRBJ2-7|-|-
TGTGCCATCAGGGACAACTCCTACGAGCAGTACTTC
CAIRDNSYEQYF
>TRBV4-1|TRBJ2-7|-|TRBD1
TGCGCCAGCAGCCAAGATAGTACAGGGGTCCTTGGCGAGCAGTACTTC
CASSQDSTGVLGEQYF
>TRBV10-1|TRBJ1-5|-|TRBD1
TGCGCCAGCAGCCGACAGGGAACTCAGCCCCAGCATTTT
CASSRQGTQPQHF
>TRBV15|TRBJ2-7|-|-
TGTGCCACCAGCGCCTCAGCGTACGAGCAGTACTTC
CATSASAYEQYF
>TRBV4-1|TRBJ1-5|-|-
TGCGCCAGCAGCCAAGAATCTTTAAACCATCAGCCCCAGCATTTT
CASSQESLNHQPQHF
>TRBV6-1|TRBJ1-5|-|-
TGTGCCAGCAGTGAATATGGGCAGAGCAGGCCCCAGCATTTT
CASSEYGQSRPQHF
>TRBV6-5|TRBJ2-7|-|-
TGTGCCAGCAGTTACTCGCCCGGGGCCGAGCAGTACTTC
CASSYSPGAEQYF
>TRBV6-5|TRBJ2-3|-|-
TGTGCCAGCAGTTACGGCGTATTTAGCACAGATACGCAGTATTTT
CASSYGVFSTDTQYF
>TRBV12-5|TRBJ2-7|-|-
TGTGCTAGTGGTTTGGGCTGGGGCGAGCAGTACTTC
CASGLGWGEQYF
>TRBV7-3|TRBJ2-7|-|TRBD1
TGTGCCAGCAGCGTCACCTCAGGGACAGTAGAAAAGTACTTC
CASSVTSGTVEKYF
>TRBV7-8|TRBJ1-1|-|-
TGTGCCAGCGGTATCGGGGGTCCAAACACTGAAGCTTTCTTT
CASGIGGPNTEAFF
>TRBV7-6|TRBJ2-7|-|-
TGTGCCAGCAGCTTAGATTGGGGCGAGCAGTACTTC
CASSLDWGEQYF
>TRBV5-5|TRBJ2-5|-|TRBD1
TGTGCCAGCAGCTTCCCACAGGGGATGAAGACCCAGTACTTC
CASSFPQGMKTQYF
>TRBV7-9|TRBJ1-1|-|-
TGTGCCAGCAGCTTCGGGACTGATGAAGCTTTCTTT
CASSFGTDEAFF
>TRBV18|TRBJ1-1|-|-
TGTGCCAGCTCACCACGTGGAAGGGAGGACACTGAAGCTTTCTTT
CASSPRGREDTEAFF
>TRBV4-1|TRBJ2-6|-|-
TGCGCCAGCAGCCTCACGCCCGGCTCTGGGGCCAACGTCCTGACTTTC
CASSLTPGSGANVLTF
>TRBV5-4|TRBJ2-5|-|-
TGTGCCAGCAGCTTGGCACTTAGGGAGACCCAGTACTTC
CASSLALRETQYF
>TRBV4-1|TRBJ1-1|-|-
TGCGCCAGCAGCCAAGGGTTAGGGTCACTAGCTTTCTTT
CASSQGLGSLAFF
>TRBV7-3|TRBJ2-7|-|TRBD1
TGTGCCAGCAGTTTGACAGGGGGCCTAACCTACGAGCAGTACTTC
CASSLTGGLTYEQYF
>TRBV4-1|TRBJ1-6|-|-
TGCGCCAGCAGCCAAGACGGCGTGCAAGGTTCACCCCTCCACTTT
CASSQDGVQGSPLHF
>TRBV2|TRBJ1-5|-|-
TGTGCCACGGACTTAATTTATAGCAATCAGCCCCAGCATTTT
CATDLIYSNQPQHF
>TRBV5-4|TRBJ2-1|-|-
TGTGCCAGCAGCTTCGAGGTCAACAATGAGCAGTTCTTC
CASSFEVNNEQFF
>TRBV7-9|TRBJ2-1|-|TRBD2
TGTGCCAGCAGCTCACTTTTAGCGGGAGCCCACAATGAGCAGTTCTTC
CASSSLLAGAHNEQFF
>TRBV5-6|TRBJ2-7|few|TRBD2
TGTGCCAGCAGCTTGGAGATGCGGGAGGGCCCCGAGCAGTACTTC
CASSLEMREGPEQYF
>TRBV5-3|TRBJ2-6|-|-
TGTGCCAGAAGCTTACCAGGGGAGAGGGACTCTGGGGCCAACGTCCTGACTTTC
CARSLPGERDSGANVLTF
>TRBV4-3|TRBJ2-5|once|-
TGCGCCAGCAGCCAAGATTTTCGTGGGCAAGAGACCCAGTACTTC
CASSQDFRGQETQYF
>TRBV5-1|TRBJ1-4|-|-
TGCGCCAGCAGCCCCGGGGCCCTTGATGAAAAACTGTTTTTT
CASSPGALDEKLFF
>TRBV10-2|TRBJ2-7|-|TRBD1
TGCGCCAGCAGTGCGACAGGGGGCATAAGCGAGCAGTACTTC
CASSATGGISEQYF
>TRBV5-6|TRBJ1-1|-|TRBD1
TGTGCCAGCAGCCCGGGACAGCCAAGGGCTGAAGCTTTCTTT
CASSPGQPRAEAFF
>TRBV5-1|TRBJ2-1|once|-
TGCGCCAGCAGCTTGTGGCCGGGATTGAGCGATGAGCAGTTCTTC
CASSLWPGLSDEQFF
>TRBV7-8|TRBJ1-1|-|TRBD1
TGTGCCAGCAGCTCCCGACAGGGGCAACGCACTGAAGCTTTCTTT
CASSSRQGQRTEAFF
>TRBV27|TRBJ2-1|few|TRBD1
TGTGCCAGCAGTTTATGGCAGGGGGCGGCAAATGAGCAGTTCTTC
CASSLWQGAANEQFF
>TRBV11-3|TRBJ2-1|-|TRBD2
TGTGCCAGCAGCTTAGACGCTAGCGGGAGCCTCGGTGAGCAGTTCTTC
CASSLDASGSLGEQFF